This TCR beta chain was sequenced during a study of technical replicates of blood from a handful of donors. Only in-frame clones appear in the TCRdb table, and some are missing; sequencing was by immunoSEQ multiplex PCR. This table has around 16,000 clones, roughly four fifths appearing once. Trimming removed 3 bases at V and 3 bases at J, with 7 bases between. Germline CDR1 is SGHNT and CDR2 is YYREEE (reference sequence). The CDR3 loop spans 12 amino acids. Sample: PBMCs. The sequence was collected from a human donor in good health. Some clones in this sample may be carry-over from other donors' samples. The V call is TRBV5-4, the J call TRBJ2-7; unclear D gene. CDR3 region: CASSSSGYEQYF. The CDR3 region has the DNA TGTGCCAGCAGCTCTTCGGGCTACGAGCAGTACTTC.